Below are 15 T cell receptor beta chains sequenced from a single sample in a study of control samples from healthy donors and cancer patients. Assay used: immunoSEQ multiplex PCR; TCRdb lists only in-frame clones, some missing. The sample includes over 90,000 clones, about 90% of them seen just once. Sequenced: blood. The origin of the receptors is a woman between 18 and 29 years old in good health.

CDR3 region: CATSERPTGKSNQPQHF. Here the CDR3 DNA reads TGTGCCACCAGTGAAAGACCGACAGGGAAAAGCAATCAGCCCCAGCATTTT. The chain links TRBV24-1 to TRBJ1-5, with 7 nucleotides matching TRBD1. After removal of 4 bases from V and 1 base from J, the junction contained 9 bases not matched to a gene. The CDR3 contains 17 residues. The germline gives CDR1 KGHDR, CDR2 SFDVKD.

The chain is built from TRBV29-1 and TRBJ1-3; D is uncertain. V was cut by 6 bases and J by 5 bases, with 11 bases left in between. CDR1 and CDR2 (germline): SQVTM, ANQGSEA. The CDR3 loop spans 12 amino acids. CDR3: CSVRNPRNTIYF. The CDR3 coding sequence is TGCAGCGTCAGGAACCCAAGAAACACCATATATTTT.

This clone was recorded once. The rearrangement joins TRBV27 to TRBJ1-6; tentatively, D is TRBD1 (6 bases). Looked up from germline, CDR1 is MNHEY and CDR2 is SMNVEV (reference sequence). V lost 6 bases to trimming and J lost 7 bases, with 10 bases between them. This CDR3 has 13 residues. The DNA of the CDR3 is TGTGCCAGCAGCTACAGGGAGAATTCACCCCTCCACTTT. Protein: CASSYRENSPLHF.

This clone was detected only once. The chain couples TRBV13 to TRBJ1-1; D gene ambiguous. Between the trimmed V and J ends, which lost 2 bases and 8 bases, there was a span of 9 bases. The CDR3 runs 12 residues. The germline V gene has CDR1 PRHDT and CDR2 FYEKMQ (reference sequence). CDR3 region: CASSLWQPEAFF. CDR3 in DNA: TGTGCCAGCAGCTTATGGCAGCCAGAAGCTTTCTTT. Together with reference TRBV13 and TRBJ1-1, the CDR3 gives the full variable domain: AAGVIQSPRHLIKEKRETATLKCYPIPRHDTVYWYQQGPGQDPQFLISFYEKMQSDKGSIPDRFSAQQFSDYHSELNMSSLELGDSALYFCASSLWQPEAFFGQGTRLTVV.

V is TRBV6-8 and J is TRBJ2-1; 9 positions agree with TRBD2. This CDR3 has 15 amino acids. The trim removed 5 bases at V and 9 bases at J, leaving 11 bases unmatched. Germline V gene data show CDR1 as MNHGY and CDR2 as SAAAGT. CDR3: CASSPRVAGVPEQFF. CDR3 nucleotide sequence: TGTGCCAGCAGTCCCCGGGTAGCGGGAGTTCCTGAGCAGTTCTTC.

The genes are TRBV18 and TRBJ1-5, with TRBD1 as a possible D gene (6 bases). CDR3 length equals 15 residues. Trimming took 2 bases from V and 3 from J, leaving 11 bases between them. Looked up from germline, CDR1 is KGHSH and CDR2 is LQKENI. The CDR3: CASSPRQVSNQPQHF. CDR3 in DNA: TGTGCCAGCTCACCAAGACAGGTTTCCAATCAGCCCCAGCATTTT.

The chain joins TRBV7-6 to TRBJ1-2; D is undetermined. This CDR3 region has 14 residues. V lost 4 bases, J lost 7 bases, and 16 bases lay in between. CDR1 is SGHVS, CDR2 FNYEAQ, per germline. CDR3 sequence: CASSSGLEGAGYTF. In DNA form, the CDR3 reads TGTGCCAGCAGCTCCGGTCTTGAGGGTGCTGGCTACACCTTC.

The chain couples TRBV19 to TRBJ1-3; perhaps TRBD1 as D (5 bases). Germline values: CDR1 LNHDA, CDR2 SQIVND (reference sequence). The CDR3 extends over 17 amino acids. Trimming pared 3 bases from V and 2 bases from J, leaving 17 bases between. This chain's CDR3 is CASSIHGREPTGNTIYF. Written as DNA, the CDR3 is TGTGCCAGTAGTATTCATGGCAGGGAACCAACTGGAAACACCATATATTTT.

V and J are TRBV3-1 (or the pseudogene TRBV3-2) and TRBJ2-6, with a possible D match to TRBD1 (5 bases). Trimming shortened V by 2 bases and J by 0 bases, and 20 bases separated the two germline ends. Germline V gene lookup returns CDR1 LGHDT and CDR2 YNNKEL (reference sequence). The CDR3 has 20 residues. The CDR3 nucleotides are TGTGCCAGCAGCCAACTGCCCTGGGGCAGGGCCTTCTCTGGGGCCAACGTCCTGACTTTC. It encodes CASSQLPWGRAFSGANVLTF.

This clone came up once. The chain carries TRBV28 and TRBJ1-2, with D perhaps TRBD1 (5 bases). This CDR3 spans 13 amino acids. Trimming cost V 7 bases and J 5 bases, with 14 bases left between them. The germline gives CDR1 MDHEN, CDR2 SYDVKM. The chain's CDR3 is CASTLTAVYGYTF. The CDR3 DNA is TGTGCCAGCACCCTGACAGCGGTTTATGGCTACACCTTC.

A single count supports this clone. The chain is built from TRBV7-2 and TRBJ1-2, with D tentatively TRBD1 (5 bases). Germline V gives CDR1 SGHTA, CDR2 FQGNSA. Between the trimmed V and J ends, which lost 1 base and 6 bases, there was a span of 12 bases. CDR3 size: 14 residues. This CDR3 reads CASSLVAGTNGYTF. CDR3 DNA sequence: TGTGCCAGCAGCTTAGTGGCGGGGACTAATGGCTACACCTTC.

This chain links TRBV5-1 with TRBJ2-5, with 8 bases lining up with TRBD2. J was trimmed by 4 bases and V by 4 bases; bases with no gene match: 9. The CDR3 is made up of 15 amino acids. Per germline, CDR1 SGHRS and CDR2 YFSETQ. As DNA, the CDR3 is TGCGCCAGCAGCCCATCCGGGACTAGGGGAGAGACCCAGTACTTC. It translates to CASSPSGTRGETQYF.

The chain joins TRBV19 to TRBJ1-5, with D perhaps TRBD1 (6 bases). The CDR3 covers 15 residues. Trimming shortened V by 5 bases and J by 1 base, and 12 bases separated the two germline ends. Germline lookup yields CDR1 LNHDA and CDR2 SQIVND (reference sequence). This CDR3 is CASSSQGTSNQPQHF. DNA of the CDR3: TGTGCCAGTAGTTCTCAGGGGACAAGCAATCAGCCCCAGCATTTT.

The rearrangement uses TRBV10-2 and TRBJ2-3, with unresolved D. Per the germline V gene, CDR1 is WSHSY and CDR2 is SAAADI. CDR3 length equals 12 residues. Trimming pared 4 bases from V and 6 bases from J, leaving 8 bases between. CDR3 residues: CASSGTLDTQYF. The DNA for the CDR3 is TGCGCCAGCAGTGGCACTCTCGATACGCAGTATTTT.

This chain links TRBV6-5 with TRBJ1-1, with TRBD1 as a possible D gene (5 bases). With 2 bases removed from V and 3 bases from J, the gap between germline ends came to 7 bases. Germline V CDR1 and CDR2: MNHEY, SVGAGI. This CDR3 is 13 amino acids long. CDR3 region: CASSYGGYTEAFF. In DNA, the CDR3 is TGTGCCAGCAGTTACGGGGGGTACACTGAAGCTTTCTTT.